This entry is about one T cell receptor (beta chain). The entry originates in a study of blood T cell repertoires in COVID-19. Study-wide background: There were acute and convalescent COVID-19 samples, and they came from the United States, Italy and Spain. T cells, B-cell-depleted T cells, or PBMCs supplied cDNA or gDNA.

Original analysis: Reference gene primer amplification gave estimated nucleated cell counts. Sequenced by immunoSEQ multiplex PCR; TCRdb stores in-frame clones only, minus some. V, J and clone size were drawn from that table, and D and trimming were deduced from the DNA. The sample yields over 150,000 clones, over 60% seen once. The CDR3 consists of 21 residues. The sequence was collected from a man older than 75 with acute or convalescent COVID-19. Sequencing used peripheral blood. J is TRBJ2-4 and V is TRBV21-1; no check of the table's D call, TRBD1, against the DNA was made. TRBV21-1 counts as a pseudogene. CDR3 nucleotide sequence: TGTGCCAGCAGCCTCCCCCCGGCAGGCGCCCCGAGGGGGAAGGTCAAAAACATTCAGTACTTC. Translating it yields CASSLPPAGAPRGKVKNIQYF.